The subject of this entry is one T cell receptor beta chain. No antigen is known for it. Nothing much larger sits one base from this clone, and base qualities are not available. TCR beta CDR3 regions were sequenced from DNA using the immunoSEQ Assay. Regarding the original processing steps: T cell density was computed as TCR beta template counts normalized to usable DNA estimated by amplifying housekeeping genes. Using the preseqR package, richness was estimated by extrapolating to 120,000 templates for tissue samples and 400,000 templates for PBMC samples. Clonality was defined as one minus Pielou's evenness. To identify tissue-enriched TCRs, differential abundance testing was run on productive amino-acid clonotypes with a minimum total count of 5 and an alpha of 0.1. The Jaccard Index and the Morisita Overlap Index were used to measure repertoire overlap between compartments. GLIPH grouped TCR beta CDR3s together with public tetramer-defined viral CDR3s, and a viral motif had to include at least three viral sequences and also show V-gene enrichment. In TCRdb, the immuneACCESS table is reduced to in-frame sequences with V and J assigned. These tables do not hold every clone; where another copy was compared, an unresolved V gene accounts for under half, and the others remain unexplained. V and J calls and clone size are as listed in that table; D and trimming were resolved from the DNA. The sample data list 70,000 to 85,000 clones, and approximately 88% of these were observed just once. The ten largest clones represent 1% to 1.5% of the sample.

At diagnosis, tumor, uninvolved tumor-adjacent lung and peripheral blood were collected and then preserved as a mix of FFPE and fresh-frozen material. For TCR repertoire profiling, blood samples were analyzed as peripheral blood mononuclear cells. The entry originates in a study of T cells in localized non-small cell lung cancer (TCRdb year 2020). With respect to the entire study: Comparing tumors with uninvolved tumor-adjacent lungs, the study looked at the T cell repertoires of fewer than 250 patients with early-stage NSCLC. Of the NSCLC patients, around 130 were male and approximately 110 were female, and the mean age was around 70 years. The cohort was made up of around 250 treatment-naive NSCLC patients whose localized lung tumors had been resected.

The germline V gene specifies MGHRA as CDR1 and YSYEKL as CDR2. There are 17 amino acids in the CDR3, from cysteine to phenylalanine inclusive. Only CDR3 DNA remains: 51 bases, in frame from the first base. V and J are truncated by 3 bases and 3 bases respectively, leaving an intervening sequence of 17 bases. Overall results and qualifications from the work: Because of the exploratory design, TCR variables were selected using unadjusted p-values without false-discovery rate correction. Uninvolved tumor-adjacent lung showed the highest T cell clonality, higher than tumor, which suggests more focused antigenic responses in the adjacent lung. Because multi-region tumor sequencing was not performed, intratumor heterogeneity could not be ruled out. Longer overall survival was associated with higher T cell density in blood, whereas shorter survival was associated with higher clonality in adjacent lung. A median of 57 of the top 100 tumor clones turned up in the paired uninvolved adjacent lung, and roughly 28 of those clones also ranked among the top 100 of that same adjacent lung.

Sequencing used peripheral blood, obtained before any cancer treatment. This receptor was identified in an older female donor with stage I lung adenocarcinoma. The rearrangement joined TRBV4-1 to TRBJ1-4; TRBD1 is perhaps the D gene, given 6 matching bases. This receptor has the CDR3 CASSQEGQRLPNEKLFF. The DNA sequence follows: TGCGCCAGCAGCCAGGAAGGACAGCGCCTTCCTAATGAAAAACTGTTTTTT.